The 13 T cell receptor beta chains below were found in one sample sequenced in a study of blood T cell repertoires in COVID-19. Profiled with immunoSEQ multiplex PCR; TCRdb holds only in-frame clones, not every one. The table lists 150,000 to 200,000 clones, 65% to 80% of them singletons, with around 16% in the top ten. The specimen sequenced was PBMCs or T cells enriched from blood (not recorded which). Source of these receptors: a woman aged 45-65 years with acute COVID-19.

This chain joins TRBV7-4 and TRBJ2-7; 11 bases map to TRBD1. This CDR3 spans 15 amino acids. Germline-derived CDR1 and CDR2 are SGHVT and SQSDAQ. Trimming at V came to 4 bases and at J to 6 bases, leaving 8 bases not matched to a gene. CDR3 sequence: CASSSPGTGGTEQYV. CDR3 nucleotides: TGTGCCAGCAGCTCCCCCGGGACAGGGGGGACCGAGCAGTACGTC.

J is TRBJ2-5 and V is TRBV7-8; 9 bases agree with TRBD1. The CDR3 sequence is 16 residues long. The trim removed 0 bases at V and 2 bases at J, leaving 4 bases unmatched. Germline lookup yields CDR1 SGHVS and CDR2 FQNEAQ. CDR3 DNA: TGTGCCAGCAGCTTAGCGCAGGGACAGGGACAAGAGACCCAGTACTTC. Amino acid sequence: CASSLAQGQGQETQYF.

This clone was detected once. This chain links TRBV2 with TRBJ1-3, with D tentatively TRBD1 (5 bases). V was cut by 6 bases and J by 0 bases, with 15 bases left in between. Per germline, CDR1 SNHLY and CDR2 FYNNEI. The CDR3 is made up of 16 amino acids. As DNA, the CDR3 is TGTGCCAGCAGCGCTGGACACCTCAGCTCTGGAAACACCATATATTTT. Protein: CASSAGHLSSGNTIYF. Full variable domain (outside the CDR3, taken from reference TRBV2 and TRBJ1-3): EPEVTQTPSHQVTQMGQEVILRCVPISNHLYFYWYRQILGQKVEFLVSFYNNEISEKSEIFDDQFSVERPDGSNFTLKIRSTKLEDSAMYFCASSAGHLSSGNTIYFGEGSWLTVV.

The rearrangement links TRBV4-3 to TRBJ2-4; 7 bases align to TRBD1. J was trimmed by 7 bases and V by 1 base; bases with no gene match: 7. Germline-derived CDR1 and CDR2 are LGHNA and YSLEER. This CDR3 contains 15 residues. The CDR3 here is CASSQVGTVRNIQYF. The CDR3 DNA sequence: TGCGCCAGCAGCCAAGTAGGGACAGTACGCAACATTCAGTACTTC.

This rearrangement joins TRBV4-3 to TRBJ2-1, with 10 bases identical to TRBD1. The CDR3 has 16 amino acids. V trimming: 1 base; J trimming: 5 bases; junction bases outside the gene matches: 5. From germline, CDR1 is LGHNA and CDR2 YSLEER. The CDR3 DNA reads TGCGCCAGCAGCCAAGCGGACAGGGGGATGCACAATGAGCAGTTCTTC. It encodes CASSQADRGMHNEQFF.

The CDR3 DNA follows: TGTGCCAGCAGCTTGGGCCGACGAGGCTACGAGCAGTACGTC. Amino acids: CASSLGRRGYEQYV. V is TRBV5-6 and J is TRBJ2-7, with D unclear. Germline CDR1 and CDR2: SGHDT and YYEEEE. CDR3 length: 14 amino acids. Trimming removed 0 bases from V and 3 bases from J, with 10 bases in between.

CDR3 in amino acids: CASTTQNSGNTIYF. CDR3 nucleotide sequence: TGTGCCAGCACGACACAAAACTCTGGAAACACCATATATTTT. The chain couples TRBV2 to TRBJ1-3; unclear D gene. The germline V gene encodes CDR1 SNHLY and CDR2 FYNNEI. This CDR3 has 14 residues. V was clipped by 7 bases and J by 0 bases, with 10 bases between them.

The V call is TRBV2, the J call TRBJ2-5, with D hard to call. CDR1 is SNHLY, CDR2 FYNNEI, per germline. V shed 1 base and J shed 7 bases, with 4 bases lying between them. CDR3 length: 11 residues. The CDR3 DNA reads as TGTGCCAGCAGTGAAGGAGCGACCCAGTACTTC. It yields the protein CASSEGATQYF.

As regards this clone: At one of its ends the junction is not consistent with the germline gene, which may arise from a read error. The chain carries TRBV7-9 and TRBJ2-2; 7 bases line up with TRBD2. This CDR3 is built from 16 residues. Germline V gene data show CDR1 as SEHNR and CDR2 as FQNEAQ (reference sequence). The CDR3, as DNA: TGTGCCAGCAGCTTCTTGCGCGGGACTAACAGCGGGGAGCTGTTTTTT. Encoded protein: CASSFLRGTNSGELFF. Full variable domain (rest looked up from reference TRBV7-9 and TRBJ2-2): DTGVSQNPRHKITKRGQNVTFRCDPISEHNRLYWYRQTLGQGPEFLTYFQNEAQLEKSRLLSDRFSAERPKGSFSTLEIQRTEQGDSAMYLCASSFLRGTNSGELFFGEGSRLTVL.

V is TRBV7-9 and J is TRBJ1-1; D might be TRBD1 (6 bases). Germline-derived CDR1 and CDR2 are SEHNR and FQNEAQ (reference sequence). Trimming cost V 5 bases and J 1 base, with 14 bases left between them. The CDR3 contains 15 residues. CDR3 DNA: TGTGCCAGCAGCCCCCGACAGGCCTCGAACACTGAAGCTTTCTTT. This gives the protein CASSPRQASNTEAFF.

This clone appeared once. The V gene is TRBV19, the J gene TRBJ2-5; TRBD2 is a possible D gene (6 bases). CDR1 is LNHDA and CDR2 is SQIVND in the germline V gene (reference sequence). The CDR3 loop spans 11 amino acids. V was cut by 3 bases and J by 13 bases, with 12 bases left in between. This chain's CDR3 is CASSMGGVPYF. CDR3 DNA sequence: TGTGCCAGTAGTATGGGCGGGGTCCCGTACTTC.

J is TRBJ1-3 and V is TRBV6-5; D not certain. CDR1 MNHEY and CDR2 SVGAGI come from the germline V gene. V was cut by 5 bases and J by 5 bases, with 10 bases left in between. The CDR3 contains 13 residues. The CDR3 coding sequence is TGTGCCAGCAGTAATGGCCCCAGAAACACCATATATTTT. Translated: CASSNGPRNTIYF.

This chain uses TRBV28 with TRBJ1-5; no definite D call. Trimming cost V 2 bases and J 6 bases, with 11 bases left between them. CDR3 length equals 14 residues. Germline-derived CDR1 and CDR2 are MDHEN and SYDVKM. The CDR3 nucleotides are TGTGCCAGCAGTTTAGGGCAGGAGGGTCAGCCCCAGCATTTT. Its protein product is CASSLGQEGQPQHF.